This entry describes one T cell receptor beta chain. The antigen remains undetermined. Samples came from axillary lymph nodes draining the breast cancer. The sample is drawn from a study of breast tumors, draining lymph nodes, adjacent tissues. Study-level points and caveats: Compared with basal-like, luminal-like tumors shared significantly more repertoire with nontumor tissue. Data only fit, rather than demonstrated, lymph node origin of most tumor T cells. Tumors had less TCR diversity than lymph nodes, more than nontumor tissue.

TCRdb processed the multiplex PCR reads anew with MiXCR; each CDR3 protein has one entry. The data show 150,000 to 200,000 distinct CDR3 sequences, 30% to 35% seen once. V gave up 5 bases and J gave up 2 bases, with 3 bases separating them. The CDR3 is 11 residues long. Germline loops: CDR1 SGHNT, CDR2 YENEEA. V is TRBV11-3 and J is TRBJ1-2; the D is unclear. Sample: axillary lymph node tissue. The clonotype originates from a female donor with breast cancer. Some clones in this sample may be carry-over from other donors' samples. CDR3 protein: CASSKNYGYTF. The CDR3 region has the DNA TGTGCCAGCAGCAAGAACTATGGCTACACCTTC. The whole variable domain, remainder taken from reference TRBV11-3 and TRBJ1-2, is EAGVVQSPRYKIIEKKQPVAFWCNPISGHNTLYWYLQNLGQGPELLIRYENEEAVDDSQLPKDRFSAERLKGVDSTLKIQPAELGDSAVYLCASSKNYGYTFGSGTRLTVV.